These 21 T cell receptor beta chains originate from one sample sequenced in a study of PD-1 blockade in classical Hodgkin lymphoma. Using immunoSEQ multiplex PCR, the repertoire was profiled, and TCRdb retains in-frame clones only, with some absent. The table lists around 40,000 clones, approximately 80% of them singletons. Autologous stem cell transplantation was followed by relapse in every patient, and brentuximab vedotin exposure varied. This material consisted of peripheral blood mononuclear cells (PBMCs), taken at baseline. The receptors here all came from a human donor with classical Hodgkin lymphoma.

This clone was seen a single time. The V gene is TRBV2, the J gene TRBJ2-7, with D perhaps TRBD2 (6 bases). With 5 bases removed from V and 3 bases from J, the gap between germline ends came to 8 bases. Germline V gene sequence: CDR1 SNHLY, CDR2 FYNNEI. The CDR3 sequence is 12 residues long. The CDR3 protein is CASSTSYYEQYF. The CDR3 bases are TGTGCCAGCAGTACTAGCTACTACGAGCAGTACTTC.

The V call is TRBV6-5, the J call TRBJ2-7, with D possibly called TRBD1 or TRBD2 (5 bases each). CDR1 and CDR2 from the germline V gene are MNHEY and SVGAGI. This CDR3 has 13 amino acids. V lost 7 bases, J lost 3 bases, and 13 bases lay in between. This CDR3 is CASTPGDGYEQYF. The CDR3 region has the DNA TGTGCCAGCACCCCCGGGGACGGCTACGAGCAGTACTTC.

The J gene is TRBJ1-2, the V gene TRBV10-3; D remains unclear. The CDR3 has 14 amino acids. Trimming removed 1 base at V and 5 bases at J, with 11 bases between. CDR1 is ENHRY and CDR2 is SYGVKD in the germline V gene. The CDR3 nucleotides are TGTGCCATCAGTGAGTTGCGGGCCTCATATGGCTACACCTTC. This translates into CAISELRASYGYTF.

V is TRBV29-1 and J is TRBJ2-1; 15 nucleotides match TRBD2. V dropped 3 bases and J dropped 8; count of bases not matched to a gene: 17. The CDR3 is 19 residues long. CDR1 and CDR2 (germline): SQVTM, ANQGSEA. CDR3 in DNA: TGCAGCGTTGAGGTTAGGGGACTAGCGGGAGGCACCGTTAAGGATGAGCAGTTCTTC. It codes for CSVEVRGLAGGTVKDEQFF.

V gene TRBV4-1 combines with J gene TRBJ1-4, with D possibly being TRBD1 (5 bases). The CDR3 contains 15 residues. Germline V gives CDR1 MGHRA, CDR2 YSYEKL. Trimming left V 3 bases short and J 6 bases short, with 14 bases between. CDR3 nucleotides: TGCGCCAGCAGCCAGGGGGACGGAGGGTATGAAAAACTGTTTTTT. This gives the protein CASSQGDGGYEKLFF.

This sequence joins TRBV27 and TRBJ1-2, with D perhaps TRBD1 (6 bases). Trimming took off 5 bases at V and 4 bases at J, with 14 bases between the two ends. CDR1 and CDR2 from the germline V gene are MNHEY and SMNVEV (reference sequence). The CDR3 runs 14 residues. The CDR3 loop is CASSPWDTLYGYTF. The CDR3 bases are TGTGCCAGCAGTCCCTGGGACACCCTCTATGGCTACACCTTC.

The chain links TRBV13 to TRBJ2-2; TRBD2 matches 12 bases. With V trimmed by 5 bases and J by 4 bases, 14 bases remained unmatched. Germline CDR1 reads PRHDT; CDR2 reads FYEKMQ (reference sequence). The CDR3 length is 19 residues. In DNA, the CDR3 is TGTGCCAGCAGCCCCCGACTAGCGGGAGCCGGGGGGTCCACCGGGGAGCTGTTTTTT. Its protein product is CASSPRLAGAGGSTGELFF.

The V call is TRBV6-1, the J call TRBJ1-5, with unresolved D. Germline values: CDR1 MNHNS, CDR2 SASEGT. There are 13 residues in the CDR3. Trimming pared 8 bases from V and 4 bases from J, leaving 12 bases between. The CDR3 is CASGGRSNQPQHF. CDR3 nucleotides: TGTGCCAGCGGCGGACGGAGTAATCAGCCCCAGCATTTT.

J is TRBJ2-3 and V is TRBV7-3; 10 nucleotides align to TRBD1. Looked up from germline, CDR1 is SGHTA and CDR2 is FQGTGA. This CDR3 comprises 16 residues. Trimming at V came to 5 bases and at J to 4 bases, leaving 9 bases not matched to a gene. CDR3 protein: CASSRAGTGVSDTQYF. CDR3 DNA: TGTGCCAGCAGCCGGGCCGGGACAGGGGTGTCAGATACGCAGTATTTT.

This clone has only a few counts. The chain combines TRBV7-9 with TRBJ2-7, with 12 bases lining up with TRBD2. V was pared by 4 bases and J by 3 bases, with 7 bases of the junction left unmatched. This CDR3 spans 16 amino acids. Germline-derived CDR1 and CDR2 are SEHNR and FQNEAQ (reference sequence). The CDR3 DNA is TGTGCCAGCAGCTCTCAGACTAGCGGGAGAATCTACGAGCAGTACTTC. It is translated as CASSSQTSGRIYEQYF.

The chain employs TRBV6-1 and TRBJ2-7; 10 nucleotides line up with TRBD2. The germline gives CDR1 MNHNS, CDR2 SASEGT. J gave up 2 bases and V 2 bases, and 9 bases lay outside the gene matches. CDR3 length: 17 amino acids. The CDR3 protein is CASSEFSPSGGPYEQYF. Written as DNA, the CDR3 is TGTGCCAGCAGTGAATTTTCGCCTAGCGGGGGCCCCTACGAGCAGTACTTC.

The chain combines TRBV4-3 with TRBJ1-1; D is perhaps TRBD1 (6 bases). Germline V gives CDR1 LGHNA, CDR2 YSLEER. V lost 4 bases and J 2 bases, leaving 14 bases between the germline ends. This CDR3 has 15 amino acids. For the CDR3, the DNA is TGCGCCAGCAGCCGACTCGGGACATTTAACACTGAAGCTTTCTTT. This gives the protein CASSRLGTFNTEAFF.

The CDR3 sequence: CASSSGSGANVLTF. The CDR3, as DNA: TGTGCCAGCAGCTCTGGGTCTGGGGCCAACGTCCTGACTTTC. The rearrangement joins TRBV5-6 to TRBJ2-6; no definite D call. Trimming removed 3 bases from V and 1 base from J, with 5 bases in between. CDR3 size: 14 residues. The germline V gene encodes CDR1 SGHDT and CDR2 YYEEEE.

The CDR3 DNA follows: TGTGCCAGCATCGCGACTAGCGGGATTTCATCCAATGAGCAGTTCTTC. Encoded protein: CASIATSGISSNEQFF. The genes are TRBV27 and TRBJ2-1, with 11 positions matching TRBD2. Germline-derived CDR1 and CDR2 are MNHEY and SMNVEV (reference sequence). CDR3 length: 16 amino acids. V shed 7 bases, J shed 6 bases, and the junction held 11 bases outside the gene matches.

The J gene is TRBJ2-7, the V gene TRBV19; perhaps TRBD1 as D (6 bases). CDR1 and CDR2 from the germline V gene are LNHDA and SQIVND (reference sequence). Trimming took off 5 bases at V and 2 bases at J, with 16 bases between the two ends. The CDR3 is 15 amino acids. The DNA for the CDR3 is TGTGCCAGTAGTGCTGGGACATTGGGGACCTACGAGCAGTACTTC. This codes for CASSAGTLGTYEQYF.

This chain uses TRBV14 with TRBJ2-7, with TRBD1 as a possible D gene (8 bases). Germline lookup yields CDR1 SGHDN and CDR2 FVKESK. The CDR3 has 16 residues. Trimming cost V 3 bases and J 5 bases, with 20 bases left between them. CDR3 amino acids: CASSQLQGGGRDEQYF. In DNA form, the CDR3 reads TGTGCCAGCAGCCAGCTACAGGGGGGCGGGAGAGACGAGCAGTACTTC.

The count of this clone is one. V is TRBV5-1 and J is TRBJ2-2, with a weak D call TRBD1 (5 bases). The CDR3 contains 15 residues. CDR1 and CDR2 from the germline V gene are SGHRS and YFSETQ. V was shortened by 0 bases and J by 4 bases, with 10 bases between the two germline ends. Here the CDR3 DNA reads TGCGCCAGCAGCTTGGTAGGACAACTCACCGGGGAGCTGTTTTTT. Its protein is CASSLVGQLTGELFF.

The chain recombines TRBV5-6 with TRBJ2-7, with a weak D call TRBD2 (6 bases). Germline V gene data show CDR1 as SGHDT and CDR2 as YYEEEE. The CDR3 runs to 14 residues. V was trimmed by 4 bases and J by 4 bases, leaving 15 bases between them. The CDR3 DNA reads TGTGCCAGCAGCCTTGGGGCGGGACTGTACGAGCAGTACTTC. This codes for CASSLGAGLYEQYF.

V gene TRBV28 combines with J gene TRBJ2-7, with TRBD2 matching over 10 bases. The CDR3 covers 14 residues. Germline trimming cut 6 bases from V and 3 bases from J; bases unmatched to any gene: 5. The germline V gene has CDR1 MDHEN and CDR2 SYDVKM. CDR3 DNA sequence: TGTGCCAGCAGGAGACTAGCGGGTAACTACGAGCAGTACTTC. Translation: CASRRLAGNYEQYF.

The chain uses TRBV19 and TRBJ1-5, with D perhaps TRBD1 (6 bases). Germline lookup yields CDR1 LNHDA and CDR2 SQIVND (reference sequence). This CDR3 is 13 amino acids long. Trimming removed 5 bases at V and 4 bases at J, with 9 bases between. The CDR3 DNA sequence: TGTGCCAGTAGTTGGGACAAAAATCAGCCCCAGCATTTT. Amino acid sequence: CASSWDKNQPQHF. Drawing the rest from reference TRBV19 and TRBJ1-5, the complete variable domain is DGGITQSPKYLFRKEGQNVTLSCEQNLNHDAMYWYRQDPGQGLRLIYYSQIVNDFQKGDIAEGYSVSREKKESFPLTVTSAQKNPTAFYLCASSWDKNQPQHFGDGTRLSIL.

The chain joins TRBV27 to TRBJ1-2; D remains unclear. This CDR3 has 15 residues. The germline V gene encodes CDR1 MNHEY and CDR2 SMNVEV (reference sequence). The germline V and J ends were trimmed by 6 bases and 2 bases, with 16 bases remaining between them. The CDR3 loop is CASRTPSGENYGYTF. The CDR3 bases are TGTGCCAGCAGGACCCCTAGCGGAGAGAACTATGGCTACACCTTC.